Detailed here is one T cell receptor beta chain. Its antigen is still unknown. The sample holds no much larger clone one base away, and base qualities are not on file. Library preparation was by the immunoSEQ multiplex PCR assay. A mixture of 60 forward primers for TCR Vbeta segments and 13 reverse primers for TCR Jbeta segments was used in the multiplex PCR. The CDR3 region of rearranged TCR beta genes was amplified from genomic DNA with a multiplex PCR assay. The Illumina HiSeq System was used to sequence the amplified TCR beta libraries as 87-base-pair reads. Per the original workflow: A later analysis counted around 72 million unique TCR beta chains across the 600 to 850 repertoires, and about 10 million of these chains were shared by at least two donors. Raw reads were error-corrected and collapsed into unique sequences by a nearest-neighbor algorithm in which closely related sequences were merged to remove PCR and sequencing errors. V, D and J gene segments were assigned by aligning CDR3 sequences to IMGT reference sequences. Each retained sequence needed at least a six-nucleotide match to both a V gene segment and a J gene segment. A rearrangement was called productive if the CDR3 had no stop codons and remained in frame with V and J, and every other rearrangement was called non-productive. Following IMGT convention, CDR3 was defined as the stretch from the second conserved V-encoded cysteine up to the conserved J-encoded phenylalanine. In an earlier analysis of roughly 580 of the donors, sequences lacking an unambiguous match to a single V gene segment were excluded. In an earlier analysis of several hundred of the donors, V segments were called functional above 56.7% productive rearrangements and were called segregating when the between-donor standard deviation exceeded 5%. A statistical classification framework was developed to diagnose cytomegalovirus status using the catalog of TCR beta chain sequences. In a later analysis, TCR nucleotide sequences were compared against IMGT/GENE-DB human TR gene sequences so that V and J genes could be assigned. A later analysis assigned CDR3 sequences and most-parsimonious VDJ recombination scenarios with the TCRdist pipeline. In a later analysis, every TCR beta chain was defined by the combination of its CDR3 amino acid sequence and its V-gene family, and reads without a unique V-gene family were dropped. A later analysis removed 450 to 600 highly shared, low-generation-probability nucleotide sequences to deal with suspected cross-contamination and a sequencing artifact. In a later analysis, a clonal expansion index for each public chain was calculated from normalized within-repertoire ranks of inferred template counts. Generation probabilities in a later analysis came from a VDJ recombination model fitted to out-of-frame rearrangements, and those results were checked against IGoR. In a later analysis, hypergeometric tests were used to score TCR-TCR, TCR-HLA and TCR-CMV co-occurrence, with a repertoire-size bias correction applied to TCR pairs. False discovery rates were estimated in a later analysis by permuting HLA or CMV assignments 20 times. In a later analysis, co-occurring TCRs were grouped with DBSCAN, and TCRdist sequence similarity was added when clustering was performed within HLA-allele-positive subsets. Co-occurrence clustering excluded repertoires with fewer than 30,000 or more than 120,000 public chains, plus five with anomalous nucleotide sharing. Imported from immuneACCESS, the table was reduced by TCRdb to in-frame sequences with V and J called. These copies leave out some clones; in studies compared against another copy, an unresolved V gene accounts for under half, and the cause of the remainder is not known. The V and J calls and the clone size are those of that table, but D and trimming were determined from the DNA. Recorded for this sample are approximately 190,000 clones; roughly 80% of them occurred a single time. The top ten clonotypes cover 3% to 4.5% of the sample.

This specimen comes from a study of cytomegalovirus exposure and HLA in healthy donors (dated by TCRdb to 2015 to 2018). Context from the whole study: An earlier analysis of about 560 of the donors reported around 280 Gb of sequence data and approximately 120 million unique TCR beta sequences obtained from 150 million to 200 million T cells. Approximately 300 gigabases of sequencing data and roughly 90 million unique TCR sequences were included in an early release covering roughly 600 HLA-typed donors. Of the roughly 400 genotyped donors, roughly 85% fell in the genetic ancestry cluster associated with self-reported Caucasian donors. The study aimed to test whether cataloging public T cell receptors could reveal signatures of past pathogen exposure. The T cell repertoires of 666 subjects were profiled by immunosequencing and related to cytomegalovirus serostatus. A separate validation cohort of 100 to 150 different subjects was used in addition to the 666-subject first cohort. To predict cytomegalovirus infection status, the study brought together high-throughput TCR immunosequencing, statistical association of individual TCRs with disease status, and machine learning. A later analysis re-analyzed previously published TCR beta repertoires from 600 to 850 donors and added high-resolution HLA genotyping to study TCR occurrence patterns. In the later analysis, no new phenotypic data were used to find candidate immune exposures; instead, reliance was placed on TCR beta sequences and their occurrence across donors. An earlier analysis of a few hundred of the donors applied high-throughput TCR beta sequencing to assess whether each TCR beta V gene segment acted as functional or pseudogenic. Donor age, sex, ethnicity and CMV serostatus were compiled together with the repertoire data. A later genetic analysis used genome-wide SNP genotypes for about 55% of the 666 donors, treating that subset as a discovery cohort. Every repertoire in the discovery cohort had been generated on one and the same sequencing platform. HLA typing included class I and class II loci at four-digit resolution. Typing coverage differed by locus: A, B, C, DRB1 and DQB1 were typed in about 629-640 donors, DQA1 in 522, DPA1 in 600 to 610, and DPB1 in just under 490. A handful of DR-DQ haplotypes were handled as single units for association and clustering because linkage in the cohort was strong. Across some 400 genotyped donors of the cohort, an average of roughly 250,000 unique TCR beta nucleotide sequences per donor were sequenced, and approximately 17% of those sequences were non-productive.

CDR1 and CDR2 (SGHAT, FQNNGV) derive from the germline V gene. V gives up 4 bases and J gives up 6 bases, and the segment between their germline ends measures 13 bases. From cysteine to phenylalanine, the CDR3 is 14 amino acids long. Only CDR3 DNA remains: 42 bases, in frame from the first base. The cohort was made up of roughly 670 healthy bone marrow donors. At the time of sampling, every cohort member was nominally healthy, though immune exposures that went unrecorded were likely present. The donor was CMV seronegative and belonged to the group of 320 or so seronegative cohort members. A peripheral blood sample was collected from each donor, and TCR beta sequencing was performed on peripheral blood mononuclear cells. Genomic DNA was extracted from the blood cell samples with the Qiagen DNeasy Blood Extraction Kit. What the research found in general, with its limitations: Assigning TCR associations to individual alleles was difficult when HLA alleles, especially DR and DQ, strongly co-occurred. This cohort had only TCR beta chains sequenced, and the lack of alpha or paired-chain data limited which features could be detected. The authors suggested that the approach could potentially be extended to other disease states and immunological phenotypes. A further reported finding was that TCR beta sequences accurately predicted the HLA-A and HLA-B alleles for most subjects in the first cohort. According to a later analysis, TCR association rates differed among HLA loci, with DRB1 alleles showing the most associated TCRs and HLA-C alleles showing the fewest. Linkage disequilibrium might explain the correlated functional status among segregating V segments, but an unknown experimental factor could not be excluded. In a later analysis, several top co-occurrence clusters were reported to appear linked to parvovirus B19, influenza, CMV and Epstein-Barr virus. While some public TCRs were present in many individuals, most TCR sequences turned up only very rarely across donors. Some IMGT-functional V segments, including TRBV6-2 and TRBV6-3, could not be told apart with the 87-base-pair reads, so those segments were excluded. A later genetic analysis reported fewer N-insertions in productive TCRs among donors in an Asian-associated ancestry cluster than the roughly 650-donor mean. Immune exposure information for the cohort was limited to CMV serostatus. Because HLA typing was unavailable for some donors at each locus, only the typed subset was used in association tests. A later analysis found that most CMV-associated TCR beta chains appeared HLA-restricted, with HLA associations seemingly driven largely by CMV exposure. Sequencing depth was assumed to be roughly uniform across donors in the presence/absence analyses, though that assumption may not hold. Three of the identified cytomegalovirus-associated TCR beta chains were confirmed in vitro to be specific for cytomegalovirus antigens. A cluster of highly shared sequence variants was judged likely to represent a technical artifact of the sequencing pipeline. Specific HLA alleles were associated with 15,000 to 20,000 TCR beta sequences at a false discovery rate of 0.05 in a later analysis. The classifier was reported to diagnose cytomegalovirus status with high specificity and sensitivity in both the original and validation cohorts. In an earlier analysis of approximately 590 of the donors, most TCR beta V segments were observed in productive rearrangements about 87% or about 30% of the time, broadly matching IMGT annotations. V-gene and J-gene trimming of TCR beta chains was associated with a missense DCLRE1C variant in a later genetic analysis, and the association was replicated in an independent cohort. In a later analysis, HLA-associated TCR beta chains showed more clonal expansion and lower generation probabilities than non-associated chains that were equally common. The study listed approximately 150 TCR beta chains as associated with cytomegalovirus. The earlier analysis of approximately 560 of the donors excluded 15 to 20 rarely observed V segments, including chromosome 9 orphons, because counts were too low.

The TCR originated in a man aged 50 to 59 in good health and CMV-seronegative. The sequence is built from TRBV11-2 and TRBJ2-1; the D gene is unclear. The sequenced sample consisted of PBMCs. The CDR3 is CASSSRMQVNEQFF. The bases are TGTGCCAGCAGCTCCCGAATGCAGGTCAATGAGCAGTTCTTC. The full variable domain, completed from the reference TRBV11-2 and TRBJ2-1 proteins outside the CDR3, reads EAGVAQSPRYKIIEKRQSVAFWCNPISGHATLYWYQQILGQGPKLLIQFQNNGVVDDSQLPKDRFSAERLKGVDSTLKIQPAKLEDSAVYLCASSSRMQVNEQFFGPGTRLTVL.